The present entry profiles one TCR beta chain with its context. A much larger clone lies one base from this, so it may be a read error. RNA was extracted from bulk tissue without any cell sorting. The library came from three nested PCR rounds adapted from ARM-PCR protocols. TCRdb fed the multiplex PCR reads into MiXCR, producing one record per CDR3 protein. The data contain under 150,000 distinct CDR3 sequences, roughly 70% of them singletons. The record originates from a study of tumor and adjacent non-tumor tissue in lung cancer. The CDR3 length is 13 residues. Germline CDR1 is SEHNR and CDR2 is FQNEAQ (reference sequence). V gave up 5 bases and J gave up 2 bases, with 10 bases separating them.

Sequenced material: lung tumor tissue. J is TRBJ2-7 and V is TRBV7-9; D ambiguous. This TCR was recovered from a man aged 55 to 70 with small cell lung cancer. The CDR3 region has the DNA TGTGCCAGCAGCCGCGGAGAGACCTACGAGCAGTACTTC. Residues: CASSRGETYEQYF.